These 17 T cell receptor beta chains originate from one sample sequenced in a study of T cells of healthy individuals. In TCRdb, the 5' RACE reads were re-called with MiXCR into one record per CDR3 protein. This sample has tens of thousands of distinct CDR3 sequences, with around 15% found just once. The origin of the receptors is a human donor in good health.

The sample holds many counts of this clonotype. The CDR3 DNA sequence: TGTGCCAGCAGCTCACCCCTTGGAGAGGTCGGCACCGGGGAGCTGTTTTTT. It translates to CASSSPLGEVGTGELFF. The chain couples TRBV7-9 to TRBJ2-2, with D hard to call. V lost 4 bases, J lost 4 bases, and 19 bases lay in between. From germline, CDR1 is SEHNR and CDR2 FQNEAQ (reference sequence). This CDR3 contains 17 residues.

In this sample, this clonotype turned up a few times. The rearrangement links TRBV4-1 to TRBJ2-7; no definite D call. CDR3 length equals 15 residues. The germline V gene encodes CDR1 MGHRA and CDR2 YSYEKL. V lost 4 bases, J lost 7 bases, and 20 bases lay in between. CDR3 protein: CASSPASGPKLEQYF. CDR3 sequence (DNA): TGCGCCAGCAGCCCTGCAAGTGGACCTAAACTAGAGCAGTACTTC.

The table lists this clonotype with a few counts. The chain combines TRBV6-5 with TRBJ2-3; D is possibly TRBD2 (6 bases). This CDR3 spans 15 amino acids. The germline gives CDR1 MNHEY, CDR2 SVGAGI. The V gene lost 2 bases and the J gene lost 6 bases, with 15 bases spanning the gap. The CDR3 nucleotides read TGTGCCAGCAGTTACGGGCGGGGTATTTCCGATACGCAGTATTTT. Translating it yields CASSYGRGISDTQYF.

This clonotype appeared a few times. The J gene is TRBJ1-3, the V gene TRBV4-3; D is uncertain. The germline V gene encodes CDR1 LGHNA and CDR2 YSLEER. Trimming left V 1 base short and J 4 bases short, with 5 bases between. This CDR3 has 13 amino acids. The CDR3 DNA sequence: TGCGCCAGCAGCCAAGGGGAAGGAAACACCATATATTTT. Translating gives CASSQGEGNTIYF.

The table lists this clonotype with many counts. V is TRBV6-2 or TRBV6-3 and J is TRBJ2-5; the match to TRBD1 covers 8 bases. The germline V gene encodes CDR1 MNHEY and CDR2 SVGEGT. This CDR3 region has 17 residues. The J segment lost 7 bases and the V segment lost 6 bases, leaving 19 bases of the junction unmatched. The CDR3 region is CASSPPGQGRPMWTQYF. The CDR3 region has the DNA TGTGCCAGCAGCCCCCCCGGACAGGGAAGGCCGATGTGGACCCAGTACTTC.

In this sample, this clonotype turned up many times. The chain joins TRBV2 to TRBJ2-7, with D unresolved. V was trimmed by 6 bases and J by 4 bases, leaving 7 bases between them. Germline V gene sequence: CDR1 SNHLY, CDR2 FYNNEI. CDR3 length: 11 amino acids. The DNA for the CDR3 is TGTGCCAGCAGGGAGACGTACGAGCAGTACTTC. Residues: CASRETYEQYF.

The chain has TRBV7-2 and TRBJ2-7; TRBD2 agrees at 10 bases. J was trimmed by 4 bases and V by 2 bases; bases with no gene match: 5. The CDR3 spans 15 residues. CDR1 SGHTA and CDR2 FQGNSA come from the germline V gene. Here the CDR3 DNA reads TGTGCCAGCAGCTTACAAGCGGGGGGGCTGTACGAGCAGTACTTC. This translates into CASSLQAGGLYEQYF.

This clonotype was recorded many times. The V call is TRBV19, the J call TRBJ1-1; 11 bases are shared with TRBD1. Germline-derived CDR1 and CDR2 are LNHDA and SQIVND (reference sequence). The CDR3 extends over 17 amino acids. The V gene end was trimmed by 5 bases and the J gene end by 1 base; junction bases not matched to a gene: 9. The CDR3 DNA is TGTGCCAGTAGTCCCTGGACAGGGGGCGAGTGGAACACTGAAGCTTTCTTT. Translation gives CASSPWTGGEWNTEAFF.

This clonotype appeared a few times. The V and J genes are TRBV29-1 and TRBJ2-6; tentatively, D is TRBD1 (6 bases). CDR3 length: 15 amino acids. Deletions cut 4 bases from V and 0 bases from J, with 10 bases between. The germline V gene has CDR1 SQVTM and CDR2 ANQGSEA. This CDR3 reads CSVAPGDSGANVLTF. CDR3 bases: TGCAGCGTTGCCCCAGGGGACTCTGGGGCCAACGTCCTGACTTTC.

The sample holds many counts of this clonotype. V usage is TRBV10-3 and J usage is TRBJ1-5; TRBD1 matches 7 bases. Germline values: CDR1 ENHRY, CDR2 SYGVKD. This CDR3 has 17 amino acids. The J segment lost 4 bases and the V segment lost 3 bases, leaving 12 bases of the junction unmatched. The CDR3: CAISDSKGATYNQPQHF. DNA of the CDR3: TGTGCCATCAGTGATTCTAAGGGGGCTACCTATAATCAGCCCCAGCATTTT.

This clonotype was observed a few times. The CDR3 loop reads CASSEGTGTSYEQYF. The CDR3 region has the DNA TGTGCCAGCAGCGAGGGGACAGGGACATCCTACGAGCAGTACTTC. This rearrangement joins TRBV9 to TRBJ2-7, with 9 bases identical to TRBD1. The CDR3 has 15 residues. V gave up 3 bases and J gave up 1 base; unmatched junction bases: 5. Germline CDR1 and CDR2: SGDLS and YYNGEE.

The gene calls are TRBV20-1 and TRBJ2-7; tentative D call: TRBD2 (6 bases). V dropped 4 bases and J dropped 6 bases, with 16 bases sitting between them. Germline V lookup: CDR1 DFQATT, CDR2 SNEGSKA (reference sequence). The CDR3 runs 13 residues. Here the CDR3 reads CSANGREAREQYF. DNA for the CDR3: TGCAGTGCTAACGGCAGGGAGGCTCGCGAGCAGTACTTC.

The chain joins TRBV15 to TRBJ2-4; tentative D call: TRBD1 (6 bases). Germline V gives CDR1 LNHNV, CDR2 YYDKDF (reference sequence). With 1 base removed from V and 6 bases from J, the gap between germline ends came to 13 bases. The CDR3 is made up of 15 amino acids. CDR3 nucleotide sequence: TGTGCCACCAGCAGAGGCGGACAAGGGGGAAACATTCAGTACTTC. Protein sequence: CATSRGGQGGNIQYF. Full variable domain (outside the CDR3, taken from reference TRBV15 and TRBJ2-4): DAMVIQNPRYQVTQFGKPVTLSCSQTLNHNVMYWYQQKSSQAPKLLFHYYDKDFNNEADTPDNFQSRRPNTSFCFLDIRSPGLGDTAMYLCATSRGGQGGNIQYFGAGTRLSVL.

This clonotype appeared a few times. The rearrangement uses TRBV12-3 or TRBV12-4 and TRBJ2-5; D assignment may be TRBD1 or TRBD2 (5 bases each). CDR3 length equals 12 residues. Trimming pared 6 bases from V and 7 bases from J, leaving 12 bases between. CDR3 coding DNA: TGTGCCAGCAGCGACCGGGACCTGACCCAGTACTTC. It codes for CASSDRDLTQYF.

This clonotype was counted between two and nine times. V and J are TRBV7-2 and TRBJ2-3; 10 bases are shared with TRBD2. V gave up 0 bases and J gave up 7 bases; unmatched junction bases: 7. This CDR3 has 16 amino acids. CDR1 and CDR2 from the germline V gene are SGHTA and FQGNSA. The CDR3: CASSLAPSGRFNTQYF. In DNA, the CDR3 is TGTGCCAGCAGCTTAGCGCCTAGCGGGAGATTCAATACGCAGTATTTT.

This chain links TRBV5-1 with TRBJ1-3; possible D gene TRBD1, 5 bases. V lost 4 bases and J 0 bases, leaving 17 bases between the germline ends. The germline V gene encodes CDR1 SGHRS and CDR2 YFSETQ. The CDR3 is made up of 17 amino acids. CDR3 bases: TGCGCCAGCAGCCCTACCGGGGGAAGTCTCTCTGGAAACACCATATATTTT. It codes for CASSPTGGSLSGNTIYF.

Ten or more counts support this clonotype. The rearrangement joins TRBV24-1 to TRBJ2-3; TRBD2 matches at 8 bases. In germline, CDR1 is KGHDR, CDR2 SFDVKD. CDR3 length: 15 amino acids. After removal of 1 base from V and 3 bases from J, the junction contained 2 bases not matched to a gene. As DNA, the CDR3 is TGTGCCACCAGTGATTTAGCGGGAGCGACAGATACGCAGTATTTT. Its protein product is CATSDLAGATDTQYF.